The entry that follows covers one T cell receptor beta chain sequence. Its antigen is as yet unknown. Trimming cost V 4 bases and J 6 bases, with 16 bases left between them. Germline CDR1 and CDR2: MNHEY and SVGAGI. The CDR3 is made up of 15 amino acids. A 5'RACE reaction primed in the constant segment made cDNA libraries of TCR alpha and TCR beta, and these carried sample barcodes and UMIs. TCRdb recomputed calls from the 5' RACE reads with MiXCR, one row per CDR3 protein. In the table there are roughly 130,000 distinct CDR3 sequences, 15% to 20% of which are singletons. This entry belongs to a study of T-cell memory formation after mild COVID-19. As for the study in general: TCR clusters largely stayed donor specific.

Study results and limitations: For contracting clones, CD4+ ones sat mainly in CM and EM, CD8+ in EMRA.

The chain combines TRBV6-5 with TRBJ2-1, with D unresolved. The sequenced material came from PBMCs or a T cell subset sorted from them (not recorded which). The sequence was obtained from an adult woman who had mild COVID-19 (a few samples of this study predate the infection). Cell type and time point are not known. The CDR3 here is CASSSASTGGNEQFF. CDR3 bases: TGTGCCAGCAGTTCCGCCTCCACCGGCGGCAATGAGCAGTTCTTC.